Each of the 29 T cell receptor beta chains below was sequenced from the same sample in a study of cytomegalovirus exposure and HLA in healthy donors. The PCR employed 60 Vbeta primers together with 13 Jbeta primers. Profiled with immunoSEQ multiplex PCR; TCRdb holds only in-frame clones, not every one. Among approximately 190,000 clones listed, roughly nine tenths were seen once. Sample: PBMCs. These receptors came from a boy younger than 10 in good health and CMV-seronegative.

This sequence joins TRBV18 and TRBJ2-3; TRBD2 aligns across 15 bases. V was clipped by 1 base and J by 5 bases; unmatched bases: 10. The CDR3 sequence is 19 residues long. The germline CDR1 and CDR2 sequences are KGHSH and LQKENI. CDR3 sequence reads: CASSPLPGLAGGAIDTQYF. The CDR3 DNA reads as TGTGCCAGCTCACCACTTCCGGGACTAGCGGGGGGAGCCATAGATACGCAGTATTTT.

The chain links TRBV28 to TRBJ1-2, with D possibly matching TRBD1 (5 bases). The CDR3 runs to 12 residues. Deletions cut 6 bases from V and 4 bases from J, with 9 bases between. Germline CDR1 MDHEN, CDR2 SYDVKM. The CDR3 sequence is CASRGEGYGYTF. As DNA, the CDR3 is TGTGCCAGCAGAGGGGAGGGCTATGGCTACACCTTC.

The chain recombines TRBV5-5 with TRBJ2-5; D is perhaps TRBD1 (5 bases). CDR1 is SGHKS, CDR2 YYEKEE, per germline (reference sequence). The CDR3 is 14 amino acids. Trimming left V 0 bases short and J 1 base short, with 7 bases between. CDR3 DNA: TGTGCCAGCAGCTTGGCCCAGGGCCAAGAGACCCAGTACTTC. Its translation is CASSLAQGQETQYF.

The rearrangement links TRBV5-4 to TRBJ2-7; 9 bases fit TRBD1. V lost 5 bases and J lost 4; bases outside the gene matches: 7. Germline-derived CDR1 and CDR2 are SGHNT and YYREEE (reference sequence). The CDR3 is 14 amino acids. CDR3 in amino acids: CASSSGTGLYEQYF. As DNA, the CDR3 is TGTGCCAGCAGTTCCGGGACAGGGCTTTACGAGCAGTACTTC.

The V and J genes are TRBV29-1 and TRBJ2-1, with a weak D call TRBD1 (5 bases). Germline lookup yields CDR1 SQVTM and CDR2 ANQGSEA. The CDR3 spans 13 residues. Trimming stripped 4 bases from V and 0 bases from J, with 7 bases between. The CDR3 is CSVGTSSYNEQFF. The CDR3 coding sequence is TGCAGCGTTGGGACAAGCTCCTACAATGAGCAGTTCTTC.

CDR3 sequence reads: CASSYGRGNYGYTF. The DNA for the CDR3 is TGTGCCAGCAGTTATGGCAGGGGGAACTATGGCTACACCTTC. The chain couples TRBV6-5 to TRBJ1-2, with TRBD1 matching over 7 bases. The CDR3 contains 14 residues. The V and J ends lost 3 bases and 2 bases, in that order; junction bases with no gene match: 3. CDR1 is MNHEY and CDR2 is SVGAGI in the germline V gene.

Here the CDR3 reads CASSYAGEGNEQFF. Written as DNA, the CDR3 is TGTGCCAGCAGTTACGCGGGAGAGGGCAATGAGCAGTTCTTC. The V call is TRBV6-5, the J call TRBJ2-1; 7 bases match TRBD2. Germline V CDR1 and CDR2: MNHEY, SVGAGI. The CDR3 covers 14 residues. The V segment lost 2 bases and the J segment 6 bases; nucleotides outside the gene matches: 4.

Here the CDR3 DNA reads TGCGCCAGCAGCAGGGGACAGGCGAATAATGAAAAACTGTTTTTT. This codes for CASSRGQANNEKLFF. The chain joins TRBV5-1 to TRBJ1-4, with 8 nucleotides matching TRBD1. J gave up 4 bases and V 4 bases, and 6 bases lay outside the gene matches. This CDR3 is 15 amino acids long. Per the germline V gene, CDR1 is SGHRS and CDR2 is YFSETQ.

This chain connects TRBV5-8 to TRBJ1-4; no firm D call. Germline CDR1 is SGHTS and CDR2 is YDEGEE. V was pared by 4 bases and J by 5 bases, with 9 bases between. CDR3 size: 13 residues. The CDR3 sequence: CASSLPANEKLFF. The CDR3 bases are TGTGCCAGCAGCCTGCCTGCGAATGAAAAACTGTTTTTT.

The V gene is TRBV5-1, the J gene TRBJ1-4, with TRBD1 as a possible D gene (5 bases). The CDR3 has 16 amino acids. Per the germline V gene, CDR1 is SGHRS and CDR2 is YFSETQ. V dropped 0 bases and J dropped 7 bases, with 16 bases sitting between them. The chain's CDR3 is CASSLEAGGSGEKLFF. In DNA, the CDR3 is TGCGCCAGCAGCTTGGAGGCTGGGGGGTCGGGTGAAAAACTGTTTTTT.

V gene TRBV29-1 combines with J gene TRBJ2-2, with TRBD2 as a possible D gene (5 bases). V lost 5 bases to trimming and J lost 4 bases, with 14 bases between them. Germline V gene data show CDR1 as SQVTM and CDR2 as ANQGSEA. The length of the CDR3 is 14 residues. CDR3 coding DNA: TGCAGCGTTCGGGGTAGGACGGGCACCGGGGAGCTGTTTTTT. It is translated as CSVRGRTGTGELFF.

The chain combines TRBV5-1 with TRBJ2-1; 8 bases map to TRBD2. This CDR3 is built from 13 residues. Germline CDR1 and CDR2: SGHRS and YFSETQ. After removal of 4 bases from V and 9 bases from J, the junction contained 6 bases not matched to a gene. This CDR3 reads CASSPRTSSEQFF. As DNA, the CDR3 is TGCGCCAGCAGCCCCCGGACTAGCTCTGAGCAGTTCTTC. The full variable domain, its missing parts supplied by reference TRBV5-1 and TRBJ2-1, is KAGVTQTPRYLIKTRGQQVTLSCSPISGHRSVSWYQQTPGQGLQFLFEYFSETQRNKGNFPGRFSGRQFSNSRSEMNVSTLELGDSALYLCASSPRTSSEQFFGPGTRLTVL.

This clone was observed a few times. V and J are TRBV6-6 and TRBJ2-5; the D gene is possibly TRBD2 (7 bases). The closer fit of TRBJ2-7 to the DNA end suggests the J call may be wrong. Germline V gene sequence: CDR1 MNHNY, CDR2 SVGAGI (reference sequence). The length of the CDR3 is 15 residues. The DNA of the CDR3 is TGTGCCAGCAAGAGGGGGGGGACGGGCTCCTACGAGCAGTACTTC. Encoded protein: CASKRGGTGSYEQYF.

The chain combines TRBV6-4 with TRBJ1-5, with D tentatively TRBD1 (6 bases). Trimming removed 5 bases at V and 4 bases at J, with 15 bases between. The germline V gene encodes CDR1 MRHNA and CDR2 SNTAGT. The CDR3 has 15 amino acids. CDR3 in amino acids: CASSINRDGNQPQHF. The DNA of the CDR3 is TGTGCCAGCAGTATAAACAGGGATGGGAATCAGCCCCAGCATTTT.

The chain is built from TRBV14 and TRBJ2-1; 8 bases are a match to TRBD2. Germline lookup yields CDR1 SGHDN and CDR2 FVKESK. J lost 1 base, V lost 1 base, and 0 bases had no gene match. CDR3 size: 15 residues. The CDR3 is CASSQVAGSYNEQFF. Written as DNA, the CDR3 is TGTGCCAGCAGCCAAGTAGCGGGATCCTACAATGAGCAGTTCTTC.

The genes are TRBV27 and TRBJ2-3; D may be TRBD2 (6 bases). Germline CDR1 and CDR2: MNHEY and SMNVEV (reference sequence). CDR3 length: 14 amino acids. V lost 0 bases, J lost 6 bases, and 10 bases lay in between. The CDR3 sequence: CASSLSRGGDTQYF. The CDR3 DNA reads as TGTGCCAGCAGTTTATCTAGAGGAGGGGATACGCAGTATTTT.

The chain is built from TRBV5-6 and TRBJ1-2, with 7 bases aligning to TRBD1. The CDR3 has 15 amino acids. The germline CDR1 and CDR2 sequences are SGHDT and YYEEEE. After removal of 0 bases from V and 5 bases from J, the junction contained 7 bases not matched to a gene. CDR3 nucleotide sequence: TGTGCCAGCAGCTTGGGACAGGGATCGGTATATGGCTACACCTTC. Protein product: CASSLGQGSVYGYTF.

This clone was recorded only once. The J gene is TRBJ2-1, the V gene TRBV7-9, with TRBD1 matching 8 bases. With V trimmed by 4 bases and J by 6 bases, 11 bases remained unmatched. CDR1 and CDR2 from the germline V gene are SEHNR and FQNEAQ (reference sequence). This CDR3 contains 16 residues. Here the CDR3 DNA reads TGTGCCAGCAGCTCGGGAAGGGACAGGTACCTCAATGAGCAGTTCTTC. Protein: CASSSGRDRYLNEQFF. Filled out from reference TRBV7-9 and TRBJ2-1, the complete variable domain reads DTGVSQNPRHKITKRGQNVTFRCDPISEHNRLYWYRQTLGQGPEFLTYFQNEAQLEKSRLLSDRFSAERPKGSFSTLEIQRTEQGDSAMYLCASSSGRDRYLNEQFFGPGTRLTVL.

This clone was recorded once. The rearrangement links TRBV7-9 to TRBJ2-3; 7 nucleotides line up with TRBD1. This CDR3 is built from 14 residues. Per germline, CDR1 SEHNR and CDR2 FQNEAQ (reference sequence). Trimming cost V 5 bases and J 0 bases; bases outside gene matches: 2. DNA for the CDR3: TGTGCCAGCAGCGGGACAGCTAGCACAGATACGCAGTATTTT. Translated, it gives CASSGTASTDTQYF. Full variable domain (remainder filled in from reference TRBV7-9 and TRBJ2-3): DTGVSQNPRHKITKRGQNVTFRCDPISEHNRLYWYRQTLGQGPEFLTYFQNEAQLEKSRLLSDRFSAERPKGSFSTLEIQRTEQGDSAMYLCASSGTASTDTQYFGPGTRLTVL.

V gene TRBV18 combines with J gene TRBJ1-5; D ambiguous. This CDR3 is 16 amino acids long. The germline V gene encodes CDR1 KGHSH and CDR2 LQKENI. The V and J ends lost 2 bases and 4 bases respectively, with 15 bases between them. In nucleotides, the CDR3 is TGTGCCAGCTCACCAGTAGCGGGAACAGTAAATCAGCCCCAGCATTTT. Protein product: CASSPVAGTVNQPQHF.

This chain joins TRBV7-3 and TRBJ2-1, with a weak D call TRBD2 (6 bases). CDR1 and CDR2 (germline): SGHTA, FQGTGA. The CDR3 extends over 14 amino acids. Trimming removed 3 bases from V and 8 bases from J, with 14 bases in between. The CDR3 nucleotides read TGTGCCAGCAGCTTCGGGAGACATAGCGATGAGCAGTTCTTC. Translating it yields CASSFGRHSDEQFF.

The V call is TRBV9, the J call TRBJ2-3; D is unresolved. CDR1 is SGDLS and CDR2 is YYNGEE in the germline V gene. V shed 4 bases and J shed 0 bases, with 9 bases lying between them. The length of the CDR3 is 14 residues. The CDR3 sequence is CASSHTASTDTQYF. CDR3 nucleotides: TGTGCCAGCAGCCACACCGCTAGCACAGATACGCAGTATTTT.

This clone has just one count. The J gene is TRBJ2-5, the V gene TRBV7-8, with TRBD1 matching 10 bases. The junction had 10 bases not matched to a gene; V was cut back by 5 bases and J by 4 bases. The germline CDR1 and CDR2 sequences are SGHVS and FQNEAQ. The length of the CDR3 is 16 residues. CDR3 bases: TGTGCCAGCAGCCAAAGGACAGGGGGGTTGAGAGAGACCCAGTACTTC. Its protein is CASSQRTGGLRETQYF.

V usage is TRBV14 and J usage is TRBJ1-5; possible D gene TRBD1, 6 bases. Germline CDR1 reads SGHDN; CDR2 reads FVKESK. V was shortened by 2 bases and J by 5 bases, with 7 bases between the two germline ends. The CDR3 is made up of 13 amino acids. The CDR3 loop is CASSQNRDQPQHF. The DNA for the CDR3 is TGTGCCAGCAGCCAAAACAGGGATCAGCCCCAGCATTTT.

The J gene is TRBJ2-1, the V gene TRBV5-1; the D gene is possibly TRBD2 (6 bases). Germline loops: CDR1 SGHRS, CDR2 YFSETQ. The V end lost 0 bases, the J end lost 3 bases, and 16 bases lay between the germline ends. The CDR3 contains 17 residues. CDR3: CASSLGISGEVYNEQFF. Here the CDR3 DNA reads TGCGCCAGCAGCTTGGGTATTAGCGGAGAAGTCTACAATGAGCAGTTCTTC.

The genes are TRBV2 and TRBJ2-2, with D maybe TRBD2 (5 bases). Germline CDR1 SNHLY, CDR2 FYNNEI. This CDR3 spans 15 amino acids. Trimming removed 6 bases from V and 8 bases from J, with 19 bases in between. This CDR3 is CASRFRTAAFGELFF. The CDR3, as DNA: TGTGCCAGCAGGTTCAGGACTGCCGCTTTTGGGGAGCTGTTTTTT.

This chain links TRBV27 with TRBJ1-5, with D unresolved. Germline V gene data show CDR1 as MNHEY and CDR2 as SMNVEV (reference sequence). The CDR3 extends over 13 amino acids. V gave up 5 bases and J gave up 5 bases, with 10 bases separating them. In DNA form, the CDR3 reads TGTGCCAGCAGTCGTACAGCGGATCAGCCCCAGCATTTT. It yields the protein CASSRTADQPQHF.

This clone occurred once. This chain uses TRBV28 with TRBJ2-7; 8 bases agree with TRBD2. CDR1 and CDR2 (germline): MDHEN, SYDVKM. The junction had 8 bases not matched to a gene; V was cut back by 6 bases and J by 1 base. The CDR3 runs to 15 residues. CDR3 in DNA: TGTGCCAGCAGCAAGCCAGCGGGAGTATCCTACGAGCAGTACTTC. This translates into CASSKPAGVSYEQYF. The full variable domain, rest sourced from reference TRBV28 and TRBJ2-7, is DVKVTQSSRYLVKRTGEKVFLECVQDMDHENMFWYRQDPGLGLRLIYFSYDVKMKEKGDIPEGYSVSREKKERFSLILESASTNQTSMYLCASSKPAGVSYEQYFGPGTRLTVT.

The chain has TRBV27 and TRBJ2-7; the match to TRBD2 covers 12 bases. Looked up from germline, CDR1 is MNHEY and CDR2 is SMNVEV (reference sequence). This CDR3 is built from 13 residues. V trimming: 7 bases; J trimming: 4 bases; junction bases outside the gene matches: 2. This CDR3 is CASIGLAGYEQYF. For the CDR3, the DNA is TGTGCCAGCATTGGACTAGCGGGGTACGAGCAGTACTTC.